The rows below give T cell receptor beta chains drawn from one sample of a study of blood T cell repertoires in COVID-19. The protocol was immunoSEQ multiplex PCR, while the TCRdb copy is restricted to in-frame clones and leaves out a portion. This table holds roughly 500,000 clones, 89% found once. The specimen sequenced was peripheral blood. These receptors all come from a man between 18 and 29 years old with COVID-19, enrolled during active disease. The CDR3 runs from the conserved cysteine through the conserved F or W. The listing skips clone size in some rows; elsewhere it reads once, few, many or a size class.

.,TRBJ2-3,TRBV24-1,CATSDPKTGVGDTQYF
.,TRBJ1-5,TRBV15,CATSVGTGNQPQHF
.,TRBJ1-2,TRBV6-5,CASSHQGKVGYTF
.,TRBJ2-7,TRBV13,CASSPSRVVHEQYF
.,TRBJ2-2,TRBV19,CASSIKAGAGELFF
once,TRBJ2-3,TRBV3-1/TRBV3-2,CASRGLAGMADTQYF
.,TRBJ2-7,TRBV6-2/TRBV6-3,CASSHSYEQYF
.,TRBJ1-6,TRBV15,CATSRGVQGENSPLHF
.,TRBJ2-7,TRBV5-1,CASSFWSTGASSYEQYF
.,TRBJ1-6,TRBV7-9,CASSYPEAAYSPLHF
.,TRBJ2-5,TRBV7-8,CASSTTRGRGETQYF
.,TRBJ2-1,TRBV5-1,CASSVDSPLNEQFF
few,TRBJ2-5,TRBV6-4,CASSRLAGGGETQYF
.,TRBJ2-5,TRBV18,CASSQQESETQYF
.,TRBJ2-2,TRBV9,CASSAVEVPTGELFF
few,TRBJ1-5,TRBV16,CASSQSTTVNQPQHF
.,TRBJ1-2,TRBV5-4,CASSLWDRGAEGYTF
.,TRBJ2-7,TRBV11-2,CASRRTGTTYEQYF
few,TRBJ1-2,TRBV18,CASSPQAGDRSYGYTF
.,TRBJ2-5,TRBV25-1,CASSGRETQYF
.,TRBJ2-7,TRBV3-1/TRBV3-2,CASSQDSGSHEQYF
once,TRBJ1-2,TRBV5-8,CASSRVNYGYTF
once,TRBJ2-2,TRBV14,CASTRDNSNTGELFF
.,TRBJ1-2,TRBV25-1,CASRSSGGHGYTF
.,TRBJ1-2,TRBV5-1,CASRSPGQLYGYTF
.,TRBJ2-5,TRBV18,CASSHNRGQETQYF
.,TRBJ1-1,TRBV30,CAWSTGQGLTEAFF
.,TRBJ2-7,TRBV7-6,CASSQIFIAVSSYEQYF
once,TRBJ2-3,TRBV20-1,CSASDPSGRARDTQYF
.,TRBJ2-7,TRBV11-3,CASSRGPTNEQYF
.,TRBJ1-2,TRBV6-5,CASSYTGREGGYTF
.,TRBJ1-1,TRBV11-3,CASKWGGWNTEAFF
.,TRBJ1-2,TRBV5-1,CASSLNEVSNYGYTF
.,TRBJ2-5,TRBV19,CASSTADRLETQYF
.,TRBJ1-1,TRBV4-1,CASRGRTLNTEAFF
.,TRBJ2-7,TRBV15,CATSPRTGGRGEQYF
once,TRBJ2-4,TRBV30,CAWGEKTSDFQNIQYF
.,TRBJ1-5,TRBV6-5,CASSYSRNQPQHF
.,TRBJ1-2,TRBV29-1,CSVRYILGLKGGYTF
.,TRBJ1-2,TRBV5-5,CASRYWDTGNGYTF